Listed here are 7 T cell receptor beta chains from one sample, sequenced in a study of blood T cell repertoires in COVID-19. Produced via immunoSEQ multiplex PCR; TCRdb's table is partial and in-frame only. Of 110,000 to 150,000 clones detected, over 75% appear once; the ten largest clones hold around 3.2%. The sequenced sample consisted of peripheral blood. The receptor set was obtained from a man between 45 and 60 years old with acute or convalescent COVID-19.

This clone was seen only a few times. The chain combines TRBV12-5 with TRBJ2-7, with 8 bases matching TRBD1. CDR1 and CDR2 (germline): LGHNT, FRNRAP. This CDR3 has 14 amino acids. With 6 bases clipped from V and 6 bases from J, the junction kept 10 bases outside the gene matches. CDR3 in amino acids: CASGRTGSLGEQYF. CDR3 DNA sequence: TGTGCTAGTGGCAGGACAGGGTCCTTAGGCGAGCAGTACTTC.

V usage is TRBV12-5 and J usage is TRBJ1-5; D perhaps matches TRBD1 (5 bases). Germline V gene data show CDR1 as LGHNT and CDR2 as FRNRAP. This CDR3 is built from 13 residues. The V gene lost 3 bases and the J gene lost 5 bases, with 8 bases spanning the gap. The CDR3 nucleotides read TGTGCTAGTGGTTTCGTGACAGATCAGCCCCAGCATTTT. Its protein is CASGFVTDQPQHF.

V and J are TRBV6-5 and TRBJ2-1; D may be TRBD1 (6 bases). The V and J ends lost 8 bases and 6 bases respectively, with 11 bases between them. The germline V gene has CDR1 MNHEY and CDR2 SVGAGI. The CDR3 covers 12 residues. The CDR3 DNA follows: TGTGCCAGCGGGGGCGACCTCAATGAGCAGTTCTTC. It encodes CASGGDLNEQFF.

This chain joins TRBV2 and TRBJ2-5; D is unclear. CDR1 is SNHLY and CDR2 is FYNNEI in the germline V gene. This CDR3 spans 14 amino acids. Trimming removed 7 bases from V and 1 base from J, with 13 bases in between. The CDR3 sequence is CASMEEVAQETQYF. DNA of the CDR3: TGTGCCAGCATGGAAGAGGTGGCCCAAGAGACCCAGTACTTC.

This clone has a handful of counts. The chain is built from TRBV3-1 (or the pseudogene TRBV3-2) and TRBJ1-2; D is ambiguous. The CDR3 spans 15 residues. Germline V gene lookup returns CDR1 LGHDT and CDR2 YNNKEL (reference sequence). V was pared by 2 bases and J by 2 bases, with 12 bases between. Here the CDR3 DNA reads TGTGCCAGCAGCCAATTCCCCACGGGGAACTATGGCTACACCTTC. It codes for CASSQFPTGNYGYTF.

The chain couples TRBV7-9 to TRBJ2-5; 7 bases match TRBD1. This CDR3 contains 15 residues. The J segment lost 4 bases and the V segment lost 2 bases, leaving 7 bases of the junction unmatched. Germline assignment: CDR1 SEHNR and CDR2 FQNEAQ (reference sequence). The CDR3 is CASSLRDSRLETQYF. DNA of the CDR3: TGTGCCAGCAGCTTAAGGGACAGTCGATTAGAGACCCAGTACTTC.

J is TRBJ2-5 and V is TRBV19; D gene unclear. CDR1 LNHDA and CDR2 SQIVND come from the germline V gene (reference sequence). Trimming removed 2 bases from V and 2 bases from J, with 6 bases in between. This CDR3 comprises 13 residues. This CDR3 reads CASSIKQQETQYF. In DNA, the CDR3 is TGTGCCAGTAGTATAAAACAGCAAGAGACCCAGTACTTC. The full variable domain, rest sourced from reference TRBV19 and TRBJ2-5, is DGGITQSPKYLFRKEGQNVTLSCEQNLNHDAMYWYRQDPGQGLRLIYYSQIVNDFQKGDIAEGYSVSREKKESFPLTVTSAQKNPTAFYLCASSIKQQETQYFGPGTRLLVL.